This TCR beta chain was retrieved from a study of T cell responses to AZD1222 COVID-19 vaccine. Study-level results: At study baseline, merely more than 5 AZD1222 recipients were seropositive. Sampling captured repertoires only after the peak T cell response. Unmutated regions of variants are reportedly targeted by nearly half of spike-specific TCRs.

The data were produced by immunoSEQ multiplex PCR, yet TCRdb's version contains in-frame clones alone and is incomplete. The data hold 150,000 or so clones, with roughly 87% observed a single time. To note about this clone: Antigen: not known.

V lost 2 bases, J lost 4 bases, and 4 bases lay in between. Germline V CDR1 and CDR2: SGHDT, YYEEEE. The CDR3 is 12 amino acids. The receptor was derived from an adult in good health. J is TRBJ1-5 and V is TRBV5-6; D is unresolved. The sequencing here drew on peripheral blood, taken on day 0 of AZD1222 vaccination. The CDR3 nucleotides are TGTGCCAGCAGCTTCGGAAATCAGCCCCAGCATTTT. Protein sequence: CASSFGNQPQHF.